This TCR beta chain was captured in a study of blood T cell repertoires in COVID-19. Study overall: Spain, Italy and the United States supplied samples that represented acute and convalescent COVID-19.

Per the germline V gene, CDR1 is SGHNT and CDR2 is YYREEE (reference sequence). This CDR3 contains 14 residues. The trim removed 4 bases at V and 3 bases at J, leaving 6 bases unmatched. In the authors' workflow: It was from reference gene primer amplification that nucleated cell counts were estimated. Sequenced by immunoSEQ multiplex PCR; TCRdb stores in-frame clones only, minus some. V, J and clone size derive from that table, while D and trimming were established from the DNA sequence. The repertoire holds roughly 360,000 clones, with around 87% as singletons. Living in 24 US areas, the participants were between roughly 18 and 89 years of age. Clinical histories supplied by participants themselves formed the basis of cohort assignment.

The rearrangement links TRBV5-4 to TRBJ1-1; 7 nucleotides agree with TRBD1. The TCR originated in a man aged 25-40 years who had recovered from COVID-19. The sample taken for sequencing was PBMCs or T cells enriched from blood (not recorded which). The CDR3 bases are TGTGCCAGCAGCAGACAGACAGGGCACACTGAAGCTTTCTTT. It codes for CASSRQTGHTEAFF.